A single sample gave rise to the 21 T cell receptor beta chains below, sequenced in a study of blood T cell repertoires in COVID-19. Profiling relied on immunoSEQ multiplex PCR, and the TCRdb table lists in-frame clones only, not all of them. The table includes 250,000 to 300,000 clones, about 88% detected once. Sequenced sample: peripheral blood. All receptors derive from a woman aged 25 to 39 with COVID-19, enrolled during active disease.

The rearrangement joins TRBV27 to TRBJ2-5; TRBD1 matches 8 bases. V shed 6 bases, J shed 5 bases, and the junction held 8 bases outside the gene matches. This CDR3 is built from 14 residues. Germline CDR1 MNHEY, CDR2 SMNVEV (reference sequence). The CDR3 region is CASSIQGGQETQYF. Here the CDR3 DNA reads TGTGCCAGCAGCATACAGGGGGGTCAGGAGACCCAGTACTTC.

This sequence joins TRBV13 and TRBJ2-7; 7 bases agree with TRBD2. Germline CDR1 and CDR2: PRHDT and FYEKMQ (reference sequence). V gave up 5 bases and J gave up 5 bases; unmatched junction bases: 12. CDR3 length: 15 amino acids. The CDR3 sequence: CASSPAGVPPDEQYF. DNA of the CDR3: TGTGCCAGCAGCCCCGCGGGAGTCCCTCCCGACGAGCAGTACTTC.

The chain is built from TRBV11-3 and TRBJ2-2, with TRBD1 as a possible D gene (6 bases). Germline V lookup: CDR1 SGHNT, CDR2 YENEEA. V lost 1 base and J 6 bases, leaving 9 bases between the germline ends. The CDR3 spans 14 residues. The DNA for the CDR3 is TGTGCCAGCAGCTTAGGCAGGGGTTCCGGGGAGCTGTTTTTT. Its protein is CASSLGRGSGELFF.

This sequence joins TRBV24-1 and TRBJ1-5; D call uncertain. Trimming left V 9 bases short and J 1 base short, with 12 bases between. CDR1 is KGHDR, CDR2 SFDVKD, per germline. The CDR3 has 14 residues. This CDR3 is CATAPNRSNQPQHF. CDR3 sequence (DNA): TGTGCCACCGCGCCCAATCGGAGCAATCAGCCCCAGCATTTT.

V gene TRBV28 combines with J gene TRBJ1-5; D call uncertain. The CDR3 covers 16 residues. Germline values: CDR1 MDHEN, CDR2 SYDVKM. V lost 6 bases, J lost 2 bases, and 17 bases lay in between. The CDR3 sequence: CASRPLWLTGNQPQHF. CDR3 sequence (DNA): TGTGCCAGCAGACCCTTATGGTTAACGGGCAATCAGCCCCAGCATTTT.

The CDR3 is CASSVADTTGVYGYTF. CDR3 DNA sequence: TGTGCCAGCAGCGTAGCTGATACGACAGGGGTCTATGGCTACACCTTC. The gene calls are TRBV9 and TRBJ1-2; 8 bases agree with TRBD1. The CDR3 loop spans 16 amino acids. Germline CDR1 reads SGDLS; CDR2 reads YYNGEE. The ends lost 0 bases at V and 4 bases at J; junction bases unmatched: 8.

There are a few counts of this clone. The gene calls are TRBV5-4 and TRBJ2-7; the match to TRBD1 covers 10 bases. After removal of 2 bases from V and 3 bases from J, the junction contained 5 bases not matched to a gene. Germline lookup yields CDR1 SGHNT and CDR2 YYREEE (reference sequence). The CDR3 covers 15 residues. The CDR3 sequence is CASSFSGTGDYEQYF. CDR3 nucleotide sequence: TGTGCCAGCAGCTTTTCCGGGACAGGGGACTACGAGCAGTACTTC.

Only one count was recorded for this clone. This chain uses TRBV6-5 with TRBJ1-2, with 8 bases fitting TRBD1. Germline V gene data show CDR1 as MNHEY and CDR2 as SVGAGI. There are 13 residues in the CDR3. Trimming cost V 5 bases and J 1 base; bases outside gene matches: 0. The CDR3 bases are TGTGCCAGCAGTACAGGGGGTAACTATGGCTACACCTTC. Amino acids: CASSTGGNYGYTF.

The chain combines TRBV10-3 with TRBJ1-2, with D unclear. V lost 2 bases and J 7 bases, leaving 23 bases between the germline ends. The germline V gene encodes CDR1 ENHRY and CDR2 SYGVKD. The CDR3 length is 17 residues. The CDR3 region is CAISERSSGETGIGYTF. DNA for the CDR3: TGTGCCATCAGTGAGAGGAGTAGCGGAGAGACCGGAATTGGCTACACCTTC.

The chain links TRBV6-5 to TRBJ2-3; TRBD2 matches at 10 bases. V shed 4 bases and J 0 bases; nucleotides not matched to a gene: 1. From germline, CDR1 is MNHEY and CDR2 SVGAGI. The CDR3 is 15 amino acids. CDR3 protein: CASSLTSGSTDTQYF. The DNA for the CDR3 is TGTGCCAGCAGTTTGACTAGCGGGAGCACAGATACGCAGTATTTT.

V and J are TRBV30 and TRBJ1-1, with 7 bases matching TRBD1. This CDR3 contains 14 residues. Germline V CDR1 and CDR2: GTSNPN, SVGIG (reference sequence). Trimming at V came to 0 bases and at J to 5 bases, leaving 6 bases not matched to a gene. CDR3 DNA: TGTGCCTGGAGTGTACTTGGCAGGGGGACTGAAGCTTTCTTT. Residues: CAWSVLGRGTEAFF.

This rearrangement joins TRBV27 to TRBJ2-3; D is possibly TRBD1 (5 bases). Germline V gene lookup returns CDR1 MNHEY and CDR2 SMNVEV (reference sequence). V lost 4 bases and J 4 bases, leaving 15 bases between the germline ends. The CDR3 runs 15 residues. Here the CDR3 reads CASSSTPTDPDTQYF. The CDR3 region has the DNA TGTGCCAGCAGTTCTACCCCGACAGACCCAGATACGCAGTATTTT.

This chain connects TRBV10-1 to TRBJ2-1; TRBD2 aligns across 11 bases. Germline lookup yields CDR1 WNHNN and CDR2 SYGVQD (reference sequence). V lost 4 bases and J lost 7; bases outside the gene matches: 6. The CDR3 runs 15 residues. The CDR3 here is CASSATSGSLNEQFF. CDR3 sequence (DNA): TGCGCCAGCAGTGCTACTAGCGGGAGCTTGAATGAGCAGTTCTTC.

Comments on this clone: The conserved closing phenylalanine or tryptophan is absent in this CDR3, likely reflecting a read error. No DNA is shown, since the ends of the CDR3 on it are uncertain; the CDR3 is the one TCRdb lists. The chain carries TRBV3-1 (or the pseudogene TRBV3-2) and TRBJ1-1. Germline CDR1 reads LGHDT; CDR2 reads YNNKEL (reference sequence). A total of 11 residues make up the CDR3, ends included. This CDR3 is CASTLGYDLVL.

The chain is built from TRBV7-9 and TRBJ2-2, with 8 bases lining up with TRBD2. The CDR3 contains 15 residues. The V and J ends lost 5 bases and 4 bases, in that order; junction bases with no gene match: 6. CDR1 is SEHNR, CDR2 FQNEAQ, per germline (reference sequence). The CDR3 DNA is TGTGCCAGCAGCCCCGGACTAGCCACCACCGGGGAGCTGTTTTTT. Protein product: CASSPGLATTGELFF.

CDR3: CASSLGTQKFF. In DNA form, the CDR3 reads TGTGCCAGCAGTCTCGGGACTCAGAAGTTCTTC. J is TRBJ2-1 and V is TRBV27; perhaps TRBD2 as D (6 bases). The germline V and J ends were trimmed by 5 bases and 14 bases, with 13 bases remaining between them. This CDR3 is built from 11 residues. Germline assignment: CDR1 MNHEY and CDR2 SMNVEV (reference sequence).

The V and J genes are TRBV4-1 and TRBJ2-5; the D gene is possibly TRBD2 (5 bases). Germline V gene data show CDR1 as MGHRA and CDR2 as YSYEKL. The CDR3 is made up of 19 amino acids. V was trimmed by 4 bases and J by 1 base, leaving 25 bases between them. Here the CDR3 reads CASSLNHAAGRAFQETQYF. The CDR3, as DNA: TGCGCCAGCAGCCTCAACCACGCGGCGGGCCGAGCCTTCCAAGAGACCCAGTACTTC.

The chain is built from TRBV28 and TRBJ1-1; 7 bases fit TRBD1. Trimming removed 7 bases from V and 1 base from J; junction bases left unmatched: 6. Germline V gene lookup returns CDR1 MDHEN and CDR2 SYDVKM. The CDR3 loop spans 14 amino acids. As DNA, the CDR3 is TGTGCCAGCACCGTGACAGGGAAGAACACTGAAGCTTTCTTT. Amino acid sequence: CASTVTGKNTEAFF.

This clone was seen just once. The chain recombines TRBV2 with TRBJ2-5; D is unresolved. CDR3 length: 14 amino acids. Germline V gives CDR1 SNHLY, CDR2 FYNNEI. Between the trimmed V and J ends, which lost 10 bases and 2 bases, there was a span of 17 bases. The CDR3 DNA is TGTGCCATCGAGGATACTGACGGACAAGAGACCCAGTACTTC. Translation: CAIEDTDGQETQYF. Full variable domain (rest looked up from reference TRBV2 and TRBJ2-5): EPEVTQTPSHQVTQMGQEVILRCVPISNHLYFYWYRQILGQKVEFLVSFYNNEISEKSEIFDDQFSVERPDGSNFTLKIRSTKLEDSAMYFCAIEDTDGQETQYFGPGTRLLVL.

V usage is TRBV20-1 and J usage is TRBJ1-2; 8 nucleotides agree with TRBD1. This CDR3 comprises 13 residues. V shed 3 bases, J shed 7 bases, and the junction held 7 bases outside the gene matches. Per germline, CDR1 DFQATT and CDR2 SNEGSKA (reference sequence). The CDR3 here is CSASRTGNPGYTF. For the CDR3, the DNA is TGCAGTGCTAGTAGGACAGGGAATCCTGGCTACACCTTC.

With regard to this clone: This sample also contains other DNA sequences that code for the same CDR3. The rearrangement joins TRBV7-2 to TRBJ1-2; 8 bases fit TRBD1. CDR1 is SGHTA, CDR2 FQGNSA, per germline. Trimming at V came to 5 bases and at J to 2 bases, leaving 4 bases not matched to a gene. This CDR3 comprises 14 residues. The CDR3 sequence: CASSRDRGNYGYTF. For the CDR3, the DNA is TGTGCCAGCAGCCGCGACAGGGGAAACTATGGCTACACCTTC.